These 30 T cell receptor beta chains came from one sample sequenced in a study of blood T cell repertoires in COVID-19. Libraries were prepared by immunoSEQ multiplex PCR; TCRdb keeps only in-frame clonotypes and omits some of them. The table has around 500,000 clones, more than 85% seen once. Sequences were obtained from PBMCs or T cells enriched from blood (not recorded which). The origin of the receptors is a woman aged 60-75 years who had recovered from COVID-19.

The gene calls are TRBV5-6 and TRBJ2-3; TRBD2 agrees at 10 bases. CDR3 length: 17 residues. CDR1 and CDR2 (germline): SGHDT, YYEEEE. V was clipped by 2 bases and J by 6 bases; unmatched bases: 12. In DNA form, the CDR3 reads TGTGCCAGCAGCTTTAAGGCTAGCGGGGGTTGGTGGGATACGCAGTATTTT. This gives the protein CASSFKASGGWWDTQYF.

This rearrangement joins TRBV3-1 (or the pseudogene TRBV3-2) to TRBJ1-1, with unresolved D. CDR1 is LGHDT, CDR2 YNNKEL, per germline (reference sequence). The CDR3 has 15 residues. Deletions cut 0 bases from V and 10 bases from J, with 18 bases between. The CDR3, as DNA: TGTGCCAGCAGCCAAGAACCCAACCCATCGGTTAGAGCTTTCTTT. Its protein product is CASSQEPNPSVRAFF.

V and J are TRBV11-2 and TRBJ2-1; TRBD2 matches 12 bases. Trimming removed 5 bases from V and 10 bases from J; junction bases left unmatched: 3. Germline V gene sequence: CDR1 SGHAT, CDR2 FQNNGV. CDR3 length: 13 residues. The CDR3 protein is CASSLGTSGEQFF. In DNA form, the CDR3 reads TGTGCCAGCAGCCTCGGGACTAGCGGGGAGCAGTTCTTC.

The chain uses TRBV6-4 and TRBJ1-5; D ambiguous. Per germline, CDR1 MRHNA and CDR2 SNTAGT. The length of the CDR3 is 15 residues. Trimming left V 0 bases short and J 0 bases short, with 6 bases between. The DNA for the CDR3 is TGTGCCAGCAGTGACTCTTACGGTAGCAATCAGCCCCAGCATTTT. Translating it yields CASSDSYGSNQPQHF.

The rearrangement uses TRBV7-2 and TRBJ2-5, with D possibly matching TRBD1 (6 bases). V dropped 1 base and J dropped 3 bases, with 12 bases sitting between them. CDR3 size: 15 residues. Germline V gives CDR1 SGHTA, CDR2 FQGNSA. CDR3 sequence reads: CASSLVPGVEETQYF. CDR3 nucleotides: TGTGCCAGCAGCTTAGTTCCAGGGGTGGAAGAGACCCAGTACTTC.

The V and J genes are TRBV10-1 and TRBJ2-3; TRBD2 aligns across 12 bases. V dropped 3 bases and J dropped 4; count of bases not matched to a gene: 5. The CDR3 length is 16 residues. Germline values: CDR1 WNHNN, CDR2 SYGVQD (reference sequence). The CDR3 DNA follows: TGCGCCAGCAGTGATTCCGGACTAGCGGGGTCAGATACGCAGTATTTT. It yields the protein CASSDSGLAGSDTQYF.

In DNA form, the CDR3 reads TGTGCCAGCAGTCTGACGGCCTCGGGCGAGCAGTACTTC. Amino acid sequence: CASSLTASGEQYF. This chain connects TRBV2 to TRBJ2-7, with D hard to call. The V end lost 5 bases, the J end lost 6 bases, and 14 bases lay between the germline ends. The germline gives CDR1 SNHLY, CDR2 FYNNEI. CDR3 size: 13 residues. The whole variable domain, remainder taken from reference TRBV2 and TRBJ2-7, is EPEVTQTPSHQVTQMGQEVILRCVPISNHLYFYWYRQILGQKVEFLVSFYNNEISEKSEIFDDQFSVERPDGSNFTLKIRSTKLEDSAMYFCASSLTASGEQYFGPGTRLTVT.

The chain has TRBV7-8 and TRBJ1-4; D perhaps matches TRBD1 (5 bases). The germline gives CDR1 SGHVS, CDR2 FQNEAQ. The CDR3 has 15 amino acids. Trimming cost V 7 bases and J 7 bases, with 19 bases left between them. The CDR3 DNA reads TGTGCCAGCACCGAAGGGGTCGGGGAGGCTGAAAAACTGTTTTTT. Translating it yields CASTEGVGEAEKLFF.

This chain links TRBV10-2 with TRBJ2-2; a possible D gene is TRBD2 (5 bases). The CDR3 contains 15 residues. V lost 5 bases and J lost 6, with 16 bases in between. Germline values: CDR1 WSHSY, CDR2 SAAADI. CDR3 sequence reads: CASSPTNGEAGELFF. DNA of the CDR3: TGCGCCAGCAGTCCTACTAACGGGGAAGCCGGGGAGCTGTTTTTT.

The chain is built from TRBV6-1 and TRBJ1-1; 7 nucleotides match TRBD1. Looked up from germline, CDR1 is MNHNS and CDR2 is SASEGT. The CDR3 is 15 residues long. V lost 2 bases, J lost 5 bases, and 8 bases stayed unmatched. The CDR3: CASSESSAGGTEAFF. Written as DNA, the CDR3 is TGTGCCAGCAGTGAAAGTTCGGCAGGGGGGACTGAAGCTTTCTTT.

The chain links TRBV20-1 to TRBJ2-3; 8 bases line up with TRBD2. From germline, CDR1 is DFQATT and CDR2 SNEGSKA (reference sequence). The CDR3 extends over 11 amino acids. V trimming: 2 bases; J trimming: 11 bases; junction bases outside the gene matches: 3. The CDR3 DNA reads TGCAGTGCTAGAACTCTAGCGGGGCAGTATTTT. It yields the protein CSARTLAGQYF.

CDR3 sequence: CASSLSTGKETQYF. Here the CDR3 DNA reads TGCGCCAGCAGCCTATCGACAGGGAAAGAGACCCAGTACTTC. This chain joins TRBV5-1 and TRBJ2-5; the match to TRBD1 covers 7 bases. Per germline, CDR1 SGHRS and CDR2 YFSETQ. The V segment lost 4 bases and the J segment 3 bases; nucleotides outside the gene matches: 6. The length of the CDR3 is 14 residues.

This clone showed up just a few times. As DNA, the CDR3 is TGCGCCAGCAGCAGGGGGAGTAATGAAAAACTGTTTTTT. As protein: CASSRGSNEKLFF. The chain carries TRBV5-1 and TRBJ1-4; maybe TRBD1 (6 bases). The CDR3 has 13 amino acids. Germline CDR1 SGHRS, CDR2 YFSETQ. Deletions cut 4 bases from V and 4 bases from J, with 8 bases between.

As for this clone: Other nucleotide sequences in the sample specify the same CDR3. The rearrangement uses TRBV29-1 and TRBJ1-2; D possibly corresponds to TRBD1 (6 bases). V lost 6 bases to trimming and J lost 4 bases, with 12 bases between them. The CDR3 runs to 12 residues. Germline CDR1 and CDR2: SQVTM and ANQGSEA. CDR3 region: CSVERGGYGYTF. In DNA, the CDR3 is TGCAGCGTCGAAAGGGGGGGCTATGGCTACACCTTC.

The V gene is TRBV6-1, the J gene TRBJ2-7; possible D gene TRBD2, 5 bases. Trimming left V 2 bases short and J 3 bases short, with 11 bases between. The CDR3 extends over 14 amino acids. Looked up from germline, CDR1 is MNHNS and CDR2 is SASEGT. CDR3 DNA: TGTGCCAGCAGTGAACTATTAACTAGCTACGAGCAGTACGTC. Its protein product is CASSELLTSYEQYV.

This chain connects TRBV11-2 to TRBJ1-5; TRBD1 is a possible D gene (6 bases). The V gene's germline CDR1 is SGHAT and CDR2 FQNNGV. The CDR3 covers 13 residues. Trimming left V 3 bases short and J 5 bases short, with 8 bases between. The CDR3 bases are TGTGCCAGCAGCTTGGGGGGGCATCAGCCCCAGCATTTT. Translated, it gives CASSLGGHQPQHF. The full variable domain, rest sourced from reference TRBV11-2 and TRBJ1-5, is EAGVAQSPRYKIIEKRQSVAFWCNPISGHATLYWYQQILGQGPKLLIQFQNNGVVDDSQLPKDRFSAERLKGVDSTLKIQPAKLEDSAVYLCASSLGGHQPQHFGDGTRLSIL.

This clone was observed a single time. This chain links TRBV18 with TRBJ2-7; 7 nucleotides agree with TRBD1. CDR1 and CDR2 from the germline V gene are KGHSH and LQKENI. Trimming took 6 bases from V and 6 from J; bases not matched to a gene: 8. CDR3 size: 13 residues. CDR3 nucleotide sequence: TGTGCCAGCTCCCCCGGGACAGCCGGCGAGCAGTACTTC. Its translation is CASSPGTAGEQYF.

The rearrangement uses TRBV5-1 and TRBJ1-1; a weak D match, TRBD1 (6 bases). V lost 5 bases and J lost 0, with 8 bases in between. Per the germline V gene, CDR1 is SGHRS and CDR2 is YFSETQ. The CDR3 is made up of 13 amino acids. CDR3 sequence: CASRQGLNTEAFF. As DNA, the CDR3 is TGCGCCAGCAGGCAGGGGTTGAACACTGAAGCTTTCTTT.

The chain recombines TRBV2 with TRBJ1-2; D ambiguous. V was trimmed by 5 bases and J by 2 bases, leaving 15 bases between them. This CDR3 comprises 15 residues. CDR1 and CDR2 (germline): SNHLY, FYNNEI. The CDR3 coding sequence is TGTGCCAGCAGTCCCGGGGAGGGCTGGAACTATGGCTACACCTTC. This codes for CASSPGEGWNYGYTF.

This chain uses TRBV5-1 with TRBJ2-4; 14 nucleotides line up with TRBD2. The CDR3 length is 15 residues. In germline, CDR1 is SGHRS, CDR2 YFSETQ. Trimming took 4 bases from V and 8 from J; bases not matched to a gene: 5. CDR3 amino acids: CASSPGTSGGHIQYF. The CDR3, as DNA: TGCGCCAGCAGCCCAGGGACTAGCGGGGGACACATTCAGTACTTC.

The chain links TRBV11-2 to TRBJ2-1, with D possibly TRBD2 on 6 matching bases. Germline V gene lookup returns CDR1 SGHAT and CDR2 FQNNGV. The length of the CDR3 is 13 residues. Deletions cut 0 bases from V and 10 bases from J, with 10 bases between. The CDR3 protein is CASSLDLRGEQFF. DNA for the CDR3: TGTGCCAGCAGCTTAGATCTGCGGGGAGAGCAGTTCTTC.

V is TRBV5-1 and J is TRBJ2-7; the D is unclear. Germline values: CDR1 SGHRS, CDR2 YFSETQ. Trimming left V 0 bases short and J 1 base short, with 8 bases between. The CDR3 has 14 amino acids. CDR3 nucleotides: TGCGCCAGCAGCTTGGGGGCCAAGTCCTACGAGCAGTACGTC. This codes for CASSLGAKSYEQYV.

The CDR3 reads CATSDSTGLQHF. The CDR3 region has the DNA TGTGCCACCAGTGACTCGACAGGACTCCAGCATTTT. The chain employs TRBV24-1 and TRBJ1-5, with D tentatively TRBD1 (6 bases). From germline, CDR1 is KGHDR and CDR2 SFDVKD. The CDR3 length is 12 residues. Trimming pared 4 bases from V and 12 bases from J, leaving 12 bases between.

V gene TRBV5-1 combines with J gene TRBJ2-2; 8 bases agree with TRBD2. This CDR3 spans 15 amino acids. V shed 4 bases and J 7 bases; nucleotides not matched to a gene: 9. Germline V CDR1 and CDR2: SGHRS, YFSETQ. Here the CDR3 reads CASSPGGGEDGELFF. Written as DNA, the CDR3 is TGCGCCAGCAGCCCCGGGGGGGGTGAGGACGGGGAGCTGTTTTTT.

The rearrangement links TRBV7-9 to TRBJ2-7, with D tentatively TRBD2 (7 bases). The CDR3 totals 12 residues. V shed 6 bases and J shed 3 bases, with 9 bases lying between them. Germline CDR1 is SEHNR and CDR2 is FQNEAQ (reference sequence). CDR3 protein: CASRRGLYEQYF. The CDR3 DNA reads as TGTGCCAGCAGGCGGGGGCTCTACGAGCAGTACTTC.

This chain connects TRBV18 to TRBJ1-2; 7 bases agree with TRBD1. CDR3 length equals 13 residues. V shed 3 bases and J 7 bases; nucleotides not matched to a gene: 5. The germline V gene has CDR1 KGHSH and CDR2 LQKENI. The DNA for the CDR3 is TGTGCCAGCTCACCGGTAGGGGGCAGTGGCTACACCTTC. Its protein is CASSPVGGSGYTF. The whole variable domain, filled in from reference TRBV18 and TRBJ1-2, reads NAGVMQNPRHLVRRRGQEARLRCSPMKGHSHVYWYRQLPEEGLKFMVYLQKENIIDESGMPKERFSAEFPKEGPSILRIQQVVRGDSAAYFCASSPVGGSGYTFGSGTRLTVV.

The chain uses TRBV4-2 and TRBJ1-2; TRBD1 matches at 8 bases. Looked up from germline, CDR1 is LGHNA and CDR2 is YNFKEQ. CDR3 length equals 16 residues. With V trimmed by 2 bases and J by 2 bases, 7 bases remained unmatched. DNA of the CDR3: TGTGCCAGCAGCCAATTTCTCCGGGACAGGAACTATGGCTACACCTTC. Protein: CASSQFLRDRNYGYTF.

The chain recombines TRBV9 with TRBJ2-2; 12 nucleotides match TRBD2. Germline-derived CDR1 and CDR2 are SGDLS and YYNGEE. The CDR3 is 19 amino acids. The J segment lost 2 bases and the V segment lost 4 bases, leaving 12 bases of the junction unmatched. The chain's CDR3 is CASSLLPSGGAGNTGELFF. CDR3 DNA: TGTGCCAGCAGCCTCCTCCCTAGCGGGGGGGCTGGTAACACCGGGGAGCTGTTTTTT.

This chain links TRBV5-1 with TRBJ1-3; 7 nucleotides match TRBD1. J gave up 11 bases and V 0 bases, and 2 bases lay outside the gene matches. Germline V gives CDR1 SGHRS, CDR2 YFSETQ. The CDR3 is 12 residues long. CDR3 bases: TGCGCCAGCAGCTTGGTGGGACAGCCCATATATTTT. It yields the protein CASSLVGQPIYF. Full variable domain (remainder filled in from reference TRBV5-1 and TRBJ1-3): KAGVTQTPRYLIKTRGQQVTLSCSPISGHRSVSWYQQTPGQGLQFLFEYFSETQRNKGNFPGRFSGRQFSNSRSEMNVSTLELGDSALYLCASSLVGQPIYFGEGSWLTVV.

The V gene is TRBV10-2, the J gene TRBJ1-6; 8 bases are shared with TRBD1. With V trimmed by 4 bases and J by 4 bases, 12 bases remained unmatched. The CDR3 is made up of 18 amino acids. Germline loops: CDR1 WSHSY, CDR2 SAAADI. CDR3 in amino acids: CASSGTDRARGYNSPLHF. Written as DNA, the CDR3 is TGCGCCAGCAGTGGGACGGACAGGGCTAGAGGTTATAATTCACCCCTCCACTTT.